What follows are 14 T cell receptor beta chains derived from one specimen sequenced in a study of neurological immune-mediated disorders (dated by TCRdb to about 2019). The method behind the library was 5' RACE. Sequencing was performed on an Illumina HiSeq 2500. In-frame beta chains were kept once TCRdb had trimmed the public reads at Q25 with fastp and called clones with MiXCR. Under each unique CDR3 protein, matching rows form one entry showing the most common genes and DNA. The sample table lists about 58,000 distinct CDR3 sequences, approximately 3.8% of them with a count of one. Of the sample, around 1.5% is held by the ten largest clones. Sequences were obtained from PBMCs. The receptors shown here come from a man aged 25 to 40 with multiple sclerosis.

This clonotype occurred many times. V and J are TRBV23-1 and TRBJ2-2, with D perhaps TRBD1 (5 bases). TRBV23-1 counts as an open reading frame of uncertain function. This CDR3 spans 15 amino acids. The V gene lost 0 bases and the J gene lost 3 bases, with 8 bases spanning the gap. CDR3 coding DNA: TGCGCCAGCAGTCAATCTTCGACAGACACCGGGGAGCTGTTTTTT. Residues: CASSQSSTDTGELFF.

This clonotype was recorded many times. For the CDR3, the DNA is TGTGCCAGCATCCAAAACCCTCGCCCGGGGCCAAGGGGCGAGCAGTACTTC. This translates into CASIQNPRPGPRGEQYF. V and J are TRBV21-1 and TRBJ2-7; TRBD1 is the table's D call and was not checked against the DNA. TRBV21-1 counts as a pseudogene. This CDR3 region has 17 residues.

To note about this clonotype: The conserved closing phenylalanine or tryptophan is absent in this CDR3, likely reflecting a read error. This CDR3 reads CSVEGGSHYGYTN. The CDR3 DNA reads TGCAGCGTTGAGGGAGGCAGTCACTATGGCTACACCAAC. V and J are TRBV29-1 and TRBJ1-2; no definite D call. Germline lookup yields CDR1 SQVTM and CDR2 ANQGSEA. V was pared by 3 bases and J by 3 bases, with 11 bases between. This CDR3 spans 13 amino acids.

This clonotype showed up many times. J is TRBJ2-7 and V is TRBV20-1, with D possibly matching TRBD1 (5 bases). The ends were cut back, 2 bases at V and 6 bases at J, with 14 bases in the middle. CDR1 is DFQATT and CDR2 is SNEGSKA in the germline V gene (reference sequence). The CDR3 contains 13 residues. CDR3 sequence reads: CSARTDSRREQYF. For the CDR3, the DNA is TGCAGTGCTAGAACAGACAGCCGCCGCGAGCAGTACTTC.

At least ten counts were recorded for this clonotype. CDR3 bases: TGTGCCAGCAGTTCTGACAGGGCTCGGAACACTGAAGCTTTCTTT. As protein: CASSSDRARNTEAFF. The rearrangement joins TRBV27 to TRBJ1-1, with 7 nucleotides matching TRBD1. The V gene end was trimmed by 4 bases and the J gene end by 1 base; junction bases not matched to a gene: 6. This CDR3 is 15 amino acids long. The germline CDR1 and CDR2 sequences are MNHEY and SMNVEV (reference sequence).

Many counts were recorded for this clonotype. The rearrangement links TRBV6-5 to TRBJ2-2; D uncertain. The CDR3 sequence is 17 residues long. Between the trimmed V and J ends, which lost 2 bases and 3 bases, there was a span of 16 bases. Germline assignment: CDR1 MNHEY and CDR2 SVGAGI. The CDR3 DNA follows: TGTGCCAGCAGTTACAGACCCCCTTCAACCGACACCGGGGAGCTGTTTTTT. This translates into CASSYRPPSTDTGELFF.

This clonotype has a count of ten or more. The genes are TRBV4-2 and TRBJ1-2; D remains ambiguous. Trimming stripped 0 bases from V and 4 bases from J, with 12 bases between. Looked up from germline, CDR1 is LGHNA and CDR2 is YNFKEQ. This CDR3 is built from 15 residues. The CDR3 here is CASSQDESGFYGYTF. In DNA form, the CDR3 reads TGTGCCAGCAGCCAAGATGAGTCGGGGTTCTATGGCTACACCTTC.

There are many counts of this clonotype. The chain is built from TRBV5-1 and TRBJ2-7; 9 nucleotides agree with TRBD1. This CDR3 contains 14 residues. With V trimmed by 3 bases and J by 5 bases, 6 bases remained unmatched. The germline gives CDR1 SGHRS, CDR2 YFSETQ. For the CDR3, the DNA is TGCGCCAGCAGCTATGGGACAGGGCTTGACGAGCAGTACTTC. This gives the protein CASSYGTGLDEQYF.

Ten or more counts support this clonotype. This rearrangement joins TRBV6-5 to TRBJ2-7; 7 bases match TRBD2. The length of the CDR3 is 11 residues. Unmatched junction bases numbered 3, after V lost 11 bases and J lost 2 bases. CDR1 and CDR2 (germline): MNHEY, SVGAGI. CDR3 sequence: CASGGTYEQYF. The CDR3 DNA reads TGTGCCTCCGGGGGGACCTACGAGCAGTACTTC.

In this sample, this clonotype turned up many times. The CDR3 sequence: CSASKAGDREQYF. CDR3 DNA: TGCAGTGCTAGTAAGGCAGGGGATAGGGAGCAGTACTTC. The rearrangement uses TRBV20-1 and TRBJ2-7; TRBD1 is a possible D gene (6 bases). Germline CDR1 reads DFQATT; CDR2 reads SNEGSKA (reference sequence). The CDR3 has 13 residues. Trimming pared 3 bases from V and 7 bases from J, leaving 16 bases between.

The J gene is TRBJ2-3, the V gene TRBV12-5; unclear D gene. Germline V gene sequence: CDR1 LGHNT, CDR2 FRNRAP. The V end was cut by 1 base, the J end by 2 bases, with 1 base between. The CDR3 runs to 12 residues. The CDR3 sequence: CASGLDTDTQYF. Written as DNA, the CDR3 is TGTGCTAGTGGTTTGGACACAGATACGCAGTATTTT.

This clonotype was found many times. J is TRBJ2-6 and V is TRBV20-1; D may correspond to TRBD1 or TRBD2 (5 bases each). This CDR3 contains 15 residues. The V gene lost 1 base and the J gene lost 3 bases, with 10 bases spanning the gap. Looked up from germline, CDR1 is DFQATT and CDR2 is SNEGSKA (reference sequence). The CDR3 bases are TGCAGTGCTAGAGGTTGGGACGGTGGGGCCAACGTCCTGACTTTC. Protein sequence: CSARGWDGGANVLTF.

This clonotype was seen at least ten times. The rearrangement joins TRBV20-1 to TRBJ2-1; 8 bases align to TRBD2. With 3 bases clipped from V and 0 bases from J, the junction kept 1 base outside the gene matches. The germline V gene has CDR1 DFQATT and CDR2 SNEGSKA (reference sequence). The CDR3 totals 14 residues. CDR3 sequence (DNA): TGCAGTGCTAGGAGCGGGAGCTCCTACAATGAGCAGTTCTTC. Encoded protein: CSARSGSSYNEQFF.

This clonotype was counted ten times or more. The V call is TRBV5-5, the J call TRBJ2-7; D ambiguous. The germline V and J ends were trimmed by 0 bases and 6 bases, with 10 bases remaining between them. CDR1 and CDR2 from the germline V gene are SGHKS and YYEKEE (reference sequence). This CDR3 has 13 amino acids. CDR3: CASSLAPAGEQYF. In DNA form, the CDR3 reads TGTGCCAGCAGCTTGGCCCCCGCAGGCGAGCAGTACTTC.